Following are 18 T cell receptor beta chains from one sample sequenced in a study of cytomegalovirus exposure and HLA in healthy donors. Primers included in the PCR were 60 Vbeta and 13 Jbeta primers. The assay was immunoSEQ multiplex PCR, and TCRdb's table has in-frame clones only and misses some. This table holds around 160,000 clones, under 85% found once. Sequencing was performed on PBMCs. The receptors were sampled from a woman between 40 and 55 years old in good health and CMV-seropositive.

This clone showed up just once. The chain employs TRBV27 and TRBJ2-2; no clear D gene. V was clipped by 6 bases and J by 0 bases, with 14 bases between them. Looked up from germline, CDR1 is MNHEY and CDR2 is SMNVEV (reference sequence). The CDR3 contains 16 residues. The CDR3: CASRITPFANTGELFF. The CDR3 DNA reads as TGTGCCAGCAGAATCACACCGTTCGCGAACACCGGGGAGCTGTTTTTT.

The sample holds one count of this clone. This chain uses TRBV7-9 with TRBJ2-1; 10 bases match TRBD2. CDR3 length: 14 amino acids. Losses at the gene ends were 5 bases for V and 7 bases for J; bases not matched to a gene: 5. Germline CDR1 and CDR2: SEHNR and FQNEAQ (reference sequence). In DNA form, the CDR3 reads TGTGCCAGCAGCCCAGCGGGGGGGCAGAATGAGCAGTTCTTC. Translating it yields CASSPAGGQNEQFF.

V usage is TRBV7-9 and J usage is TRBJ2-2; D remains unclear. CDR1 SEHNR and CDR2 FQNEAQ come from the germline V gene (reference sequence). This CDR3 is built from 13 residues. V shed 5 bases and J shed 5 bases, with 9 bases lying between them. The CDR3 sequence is CASSLTETGELFF. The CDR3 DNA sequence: TGTGCCAGCAGCCTAACAGAGACCGGGGAGCTGTTTTTT.

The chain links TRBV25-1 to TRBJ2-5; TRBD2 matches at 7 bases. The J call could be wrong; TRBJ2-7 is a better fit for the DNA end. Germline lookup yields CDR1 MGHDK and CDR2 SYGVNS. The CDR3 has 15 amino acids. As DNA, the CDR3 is TGTGCCAGCAGTGGAGCGGGATCCCGCGCCTACGAGCAGTACTTC. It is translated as CASSGAGSRAYEQYF.

CDR3 nucleotide sequence: TGCGCCAGCAGCCTGCTGCAGGGGCGCCCATTGGAGCAGTACTTC. It is translated as CASSLLQGRPLEQYF. This chain joins TRBV5-1 and TRBJ2-7; a weak D match, TRBD1 (6 bases). The V gene lost 4 bases and the J gene lost 7 bases, with 21 bases spanning the gap. This CDR3 comprises 15 residues. The germline CDR1 and CDR2 sequences are SGHRS and YFSETQ.

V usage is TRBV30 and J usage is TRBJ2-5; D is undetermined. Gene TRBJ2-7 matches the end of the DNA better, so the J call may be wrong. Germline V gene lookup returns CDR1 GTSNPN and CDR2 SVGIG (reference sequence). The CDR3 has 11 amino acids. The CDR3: CAWRILGEQYF. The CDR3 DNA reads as TGTGCCTGGAGAATCCTGGGCGAGCAGTACTTC.

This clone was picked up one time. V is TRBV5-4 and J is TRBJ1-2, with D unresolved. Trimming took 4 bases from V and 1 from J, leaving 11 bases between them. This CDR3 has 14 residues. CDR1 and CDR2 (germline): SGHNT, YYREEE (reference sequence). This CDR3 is CASSPQQINYGYTF. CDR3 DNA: TGTGCCAGCAGCCCGCAACAGATTAACTATGGCTACACCTTC.

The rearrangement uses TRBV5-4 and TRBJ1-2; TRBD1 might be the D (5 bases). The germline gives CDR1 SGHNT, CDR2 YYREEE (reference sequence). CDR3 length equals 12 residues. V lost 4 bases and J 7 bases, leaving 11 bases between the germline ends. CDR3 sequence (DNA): TGTGCCAGCAGCGGAGGGGTAGGTGGCTACACCTTC. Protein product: CASSGGVGGYTF.

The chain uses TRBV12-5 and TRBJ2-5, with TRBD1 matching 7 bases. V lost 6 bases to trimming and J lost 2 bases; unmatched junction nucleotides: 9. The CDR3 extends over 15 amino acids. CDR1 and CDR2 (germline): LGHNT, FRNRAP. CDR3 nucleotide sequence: TGTGCTAGTGGCCTGGGGGACAGCTATCAAGAGACCCAGTACTTC. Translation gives CASGLGDSYQETQYF.

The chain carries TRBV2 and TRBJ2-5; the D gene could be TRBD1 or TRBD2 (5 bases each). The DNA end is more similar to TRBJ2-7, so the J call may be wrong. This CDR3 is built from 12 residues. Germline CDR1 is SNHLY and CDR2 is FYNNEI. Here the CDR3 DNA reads TGTGCCAGCAGTGATGGGGGCTACGAGCAGTACTTC. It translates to CASSDGGYEQYF.

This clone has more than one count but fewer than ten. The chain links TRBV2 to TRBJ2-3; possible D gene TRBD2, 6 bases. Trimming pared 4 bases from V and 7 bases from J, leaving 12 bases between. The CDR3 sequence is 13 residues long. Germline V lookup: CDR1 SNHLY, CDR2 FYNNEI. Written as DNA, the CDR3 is TGTGCCAGCAGTGTTGCGGGGCTGAATACGCAGTATTTT. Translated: CASSVAGLNTQYF.

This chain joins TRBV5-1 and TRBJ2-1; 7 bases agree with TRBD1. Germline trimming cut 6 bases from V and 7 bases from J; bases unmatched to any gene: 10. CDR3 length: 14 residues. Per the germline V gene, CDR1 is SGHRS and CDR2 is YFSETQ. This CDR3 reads CASTPGQRFNEQFF. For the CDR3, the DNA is TGCGCCAGCACGCCGGGACAGAGATTTAATGAGCAGTTCTTC.

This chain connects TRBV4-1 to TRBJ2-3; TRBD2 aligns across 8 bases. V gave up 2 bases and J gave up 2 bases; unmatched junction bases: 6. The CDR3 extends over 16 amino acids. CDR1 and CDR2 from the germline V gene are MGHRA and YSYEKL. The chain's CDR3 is CASSQYIGLATDTQYF. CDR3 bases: TGCGCCAGCAGCCAATATATTGGACTAGCCACAGATACGCAGTATTTT.

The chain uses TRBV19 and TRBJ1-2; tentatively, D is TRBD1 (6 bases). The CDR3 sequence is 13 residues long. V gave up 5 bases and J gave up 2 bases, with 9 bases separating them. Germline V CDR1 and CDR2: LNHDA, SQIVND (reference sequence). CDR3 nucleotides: TGTGCCAGTAGTCCCGGGACAAACTATGGCTACACCTTC. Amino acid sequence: CASSPGTNYGYTF.

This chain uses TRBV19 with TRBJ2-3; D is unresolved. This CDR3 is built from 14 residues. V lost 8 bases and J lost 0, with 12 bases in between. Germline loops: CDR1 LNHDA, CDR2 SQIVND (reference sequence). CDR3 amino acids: CASSSLGSTDTQYF. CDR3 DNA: TGTGCCAGTTCATCCTTGGGCAGCACAGATACGCAGTATTTT.

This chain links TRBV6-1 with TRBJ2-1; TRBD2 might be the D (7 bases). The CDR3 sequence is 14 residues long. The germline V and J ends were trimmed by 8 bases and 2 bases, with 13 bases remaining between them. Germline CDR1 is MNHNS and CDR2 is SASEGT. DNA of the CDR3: TGTGCCAGCCGGGAAGGGGGGGCCTACAATGAGCAGTTCTTC. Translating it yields CASREGGAYNEQFF.

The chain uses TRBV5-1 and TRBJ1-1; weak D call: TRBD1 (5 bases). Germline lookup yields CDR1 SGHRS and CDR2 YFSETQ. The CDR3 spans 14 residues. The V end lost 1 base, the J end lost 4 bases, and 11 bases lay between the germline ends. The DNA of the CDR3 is TGCGCCAGCAGCTTGACGGGGGGGACCACTGAAGCTTTCTTT. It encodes CASSLTGGTTEAFF.

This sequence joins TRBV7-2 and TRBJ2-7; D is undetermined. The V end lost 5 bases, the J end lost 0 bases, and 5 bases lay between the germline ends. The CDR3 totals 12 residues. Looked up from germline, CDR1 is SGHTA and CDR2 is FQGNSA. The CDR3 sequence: CASSASSYEQYF. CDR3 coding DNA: TGTGCCAGCAGCGCCAGCTCCTACGAGCAGTACTTC.